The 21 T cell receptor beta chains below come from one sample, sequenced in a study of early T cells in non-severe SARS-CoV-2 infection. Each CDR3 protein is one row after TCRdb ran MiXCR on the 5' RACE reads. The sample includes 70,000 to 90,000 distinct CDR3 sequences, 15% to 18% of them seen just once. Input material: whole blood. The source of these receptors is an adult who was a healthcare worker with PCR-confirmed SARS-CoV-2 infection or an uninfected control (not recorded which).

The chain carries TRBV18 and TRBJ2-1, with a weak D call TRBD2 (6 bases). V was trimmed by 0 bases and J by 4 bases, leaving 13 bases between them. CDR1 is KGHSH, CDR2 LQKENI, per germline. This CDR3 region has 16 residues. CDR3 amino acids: CASSPPGTPGYNEQFF. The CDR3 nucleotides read TGTGCCAGCTCACCACCGGGGACTCCAGGGTACAATGAGCAGTTCTTC.

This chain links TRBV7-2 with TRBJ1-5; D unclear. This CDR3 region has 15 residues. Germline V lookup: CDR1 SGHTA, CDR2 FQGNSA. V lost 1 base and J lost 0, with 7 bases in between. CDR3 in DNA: TGTGCCAGCAGCTTAGAGGCGGGTAGCAATCAGCCCCAGCATTTT. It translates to CASSLEAGSNQPQHF.

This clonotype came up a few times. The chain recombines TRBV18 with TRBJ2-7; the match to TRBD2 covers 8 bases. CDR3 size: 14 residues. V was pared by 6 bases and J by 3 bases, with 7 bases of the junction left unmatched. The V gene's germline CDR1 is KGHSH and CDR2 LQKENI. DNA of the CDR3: TGTGCCAGCTCTTCCGGGGGGGGGAGCTACGAGCAGTACTTC. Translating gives CASSSGGGSYEQYF.

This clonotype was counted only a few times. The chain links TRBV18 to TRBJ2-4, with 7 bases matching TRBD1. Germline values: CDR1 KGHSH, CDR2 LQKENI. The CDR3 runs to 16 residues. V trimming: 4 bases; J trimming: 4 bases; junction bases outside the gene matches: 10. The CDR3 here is CASSRDSMSTKNIQYF. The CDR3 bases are TGTGCCAGCTCACGGGACAGTATGTCGACTAAAAACATTCAGTACTTC.

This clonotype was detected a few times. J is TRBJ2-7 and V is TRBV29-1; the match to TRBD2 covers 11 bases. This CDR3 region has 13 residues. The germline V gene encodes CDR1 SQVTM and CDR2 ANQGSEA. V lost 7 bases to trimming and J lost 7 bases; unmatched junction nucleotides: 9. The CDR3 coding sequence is TGCAGCGCCATCGGGACTAGCGGTACGGAGCAGTACTTC. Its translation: CSAIGTSGTEQYF.

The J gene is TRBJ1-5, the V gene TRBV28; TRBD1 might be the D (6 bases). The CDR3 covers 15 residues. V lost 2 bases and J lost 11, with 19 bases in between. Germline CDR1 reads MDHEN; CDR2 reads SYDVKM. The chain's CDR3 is CASSLLAGLAGAQHF. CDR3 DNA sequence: TGTGCCAGCAGTTTACTCGCAGGGCTGGCAGGGGCCCAGCATTTT.

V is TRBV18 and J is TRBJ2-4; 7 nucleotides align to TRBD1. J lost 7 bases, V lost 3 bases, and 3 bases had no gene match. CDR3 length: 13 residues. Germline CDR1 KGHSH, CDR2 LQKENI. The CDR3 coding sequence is TGTGCCAGCTCACCTACAGGGGACAACATTCAGTACTTC. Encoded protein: CASSPTGDNIQYF. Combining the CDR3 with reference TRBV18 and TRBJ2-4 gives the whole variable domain NAGVMQNPRHLVRRRGQEARLRCSPMKGHSHVYWYRQLPEEGLKFMVYLQKENIIDESGMPKERFSAEFPKEGPSILRIQQVVRGDSAAYFCASSPTGDNIQYFGAGTRLSVL.

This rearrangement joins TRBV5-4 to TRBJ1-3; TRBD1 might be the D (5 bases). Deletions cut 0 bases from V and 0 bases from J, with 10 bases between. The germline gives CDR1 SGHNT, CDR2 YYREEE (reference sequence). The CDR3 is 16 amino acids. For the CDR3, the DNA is TGTGCCAGCAGCTTGGGGGGACGGAGCTCTGGAAACACCATATATTTT. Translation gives CASSLGGRSSGNTIYF.

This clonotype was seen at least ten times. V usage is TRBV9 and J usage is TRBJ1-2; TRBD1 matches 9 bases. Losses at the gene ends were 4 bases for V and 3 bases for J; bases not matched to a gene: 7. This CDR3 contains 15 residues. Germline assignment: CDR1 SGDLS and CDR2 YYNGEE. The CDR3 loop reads CASSPPDRGYYGYTF. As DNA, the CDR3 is TGTGCCAGCAGCCCTCCGGACAGGGGATACTATGGCTACACCTTC.

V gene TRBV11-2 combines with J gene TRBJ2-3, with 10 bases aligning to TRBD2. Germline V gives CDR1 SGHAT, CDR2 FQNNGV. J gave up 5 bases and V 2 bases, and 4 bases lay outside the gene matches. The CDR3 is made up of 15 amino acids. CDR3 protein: CASSLSSGGKDTQYF. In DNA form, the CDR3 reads TGTGCCAGCAGCTTATCTAGCGGGGGCAAAGATACGCAGTATTTT.

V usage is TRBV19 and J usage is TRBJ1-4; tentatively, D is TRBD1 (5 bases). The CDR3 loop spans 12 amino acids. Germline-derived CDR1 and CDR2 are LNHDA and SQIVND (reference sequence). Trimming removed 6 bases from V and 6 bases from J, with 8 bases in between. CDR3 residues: CASRRGDEKLFF. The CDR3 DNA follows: TGTGCCAGTAGGAGGGGAGATGAAAAACTGTTTTTT.

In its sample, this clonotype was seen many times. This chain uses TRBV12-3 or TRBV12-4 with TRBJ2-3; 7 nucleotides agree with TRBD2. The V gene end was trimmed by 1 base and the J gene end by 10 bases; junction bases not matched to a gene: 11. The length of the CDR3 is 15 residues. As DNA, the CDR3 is TGTGCCAGCAGTTTAGATCGGGGGGTTAGGGATCCGCAGTATTTT. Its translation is CASSLDRGVRDPQYF.

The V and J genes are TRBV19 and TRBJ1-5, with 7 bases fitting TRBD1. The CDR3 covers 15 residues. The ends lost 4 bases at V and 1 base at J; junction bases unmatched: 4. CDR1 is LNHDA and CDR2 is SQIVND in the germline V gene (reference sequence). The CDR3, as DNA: TGTGCCAGTAGTACTCAACAGGGGAGCAATCAGCCCCAGCATTTT. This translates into CASSTQQGSNQPQHF.

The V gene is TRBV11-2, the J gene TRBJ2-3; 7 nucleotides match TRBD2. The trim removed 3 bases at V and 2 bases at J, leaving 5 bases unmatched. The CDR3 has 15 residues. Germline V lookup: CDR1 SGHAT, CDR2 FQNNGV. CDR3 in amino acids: CASSFSGGDTDTQYF. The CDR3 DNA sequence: TGTGCCAGCAGCTTCAGTGGGGGGGACACAGATACGCAGTATTTT.

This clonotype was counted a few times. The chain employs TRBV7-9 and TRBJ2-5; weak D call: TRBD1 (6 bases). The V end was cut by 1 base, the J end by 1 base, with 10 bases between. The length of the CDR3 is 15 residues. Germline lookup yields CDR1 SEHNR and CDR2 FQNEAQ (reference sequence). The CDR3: CASSLGGTSQETQYF. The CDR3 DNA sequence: TGTGCCAGCAGCTTAGGGGGGACATCCCAAGAGACCCAGTACTTC.

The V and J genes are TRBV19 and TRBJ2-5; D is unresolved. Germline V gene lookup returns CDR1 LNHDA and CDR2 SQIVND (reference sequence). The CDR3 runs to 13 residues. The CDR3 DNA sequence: TGTGCATCAAAGGGTGGCAGGCCGGAGACCCAGTACTTC. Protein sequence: CASKGGRPETQYF.

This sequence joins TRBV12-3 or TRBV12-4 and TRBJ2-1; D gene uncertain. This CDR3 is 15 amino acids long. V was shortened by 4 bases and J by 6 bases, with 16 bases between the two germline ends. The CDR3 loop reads CASSSPSRAVNEQFF. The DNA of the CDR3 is TGTGCCAGCAGTTCCCCATCCCGGGCGGTCAATGAGCAGTTCTTC.

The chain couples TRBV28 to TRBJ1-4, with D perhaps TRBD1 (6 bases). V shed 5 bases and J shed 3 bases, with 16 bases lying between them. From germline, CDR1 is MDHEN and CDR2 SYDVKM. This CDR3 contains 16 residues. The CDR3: CASSPTGTASNEKLFF. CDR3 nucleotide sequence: TGTGCCAGCAGTCCAACAGGGACCGCTTCTAATGAAAAACTGTTTTTT. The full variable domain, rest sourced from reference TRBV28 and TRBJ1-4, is DVKVTQSSRYLVKRTGEKVFLECVQDMDHENMFWYRQDPGLGLRLIYFSYDVKMKEKGDIPEGYSVSREKKERFSLILESASTNQTSMYLCASSPTGTASNEKLFFGSGTQLSVL.

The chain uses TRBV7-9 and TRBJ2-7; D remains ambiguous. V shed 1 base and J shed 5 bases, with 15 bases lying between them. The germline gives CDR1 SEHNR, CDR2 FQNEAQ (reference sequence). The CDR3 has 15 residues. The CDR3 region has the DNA TGTGCCAGCAGCTTAGTTAATAACCCGAGCGACGAGCAGTACTTC. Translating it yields CASSLVNNPSDEQYF.

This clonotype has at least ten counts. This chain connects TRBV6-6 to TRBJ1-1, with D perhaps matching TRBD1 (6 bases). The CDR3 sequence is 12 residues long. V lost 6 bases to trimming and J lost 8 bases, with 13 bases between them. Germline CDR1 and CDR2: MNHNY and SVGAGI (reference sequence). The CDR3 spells CASSQGRREAFF. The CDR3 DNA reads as TGTGCCAGCAGCCAGGGGAGGCGGGAAGCTTTCTTT.

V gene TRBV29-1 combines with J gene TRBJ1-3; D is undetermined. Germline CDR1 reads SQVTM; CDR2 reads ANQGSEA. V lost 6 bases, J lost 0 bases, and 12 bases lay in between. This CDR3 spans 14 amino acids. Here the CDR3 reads CSVREQDSGNTIYF. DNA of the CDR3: TGCAGCGTGCGGGAACAAGACTCTGGAAACACCATATATTTT.